A selection of T cell receptor beta chains follows, all from one sample in a study of T cells in Graves' hyperthyroidism and ophthalmopathy. One entry per CDR3 protein results from TCRdb running MiXCR on the multiplex PCR reads. The repertoire holds about 610,000 distinct CDR3 sequences, with roughly 14% as singletons. The specimen sequenced was blood. The source of these receptors is a middle-aged woman with Graves' ophthalmopathy. Both conserved end residues are part of each CDR3. Fields, in order: CDR3 protein, CDR3 DNA, D gene, CDR3 length, J gene, V gene, clone size. The D gene is left open where the match is weak. Not every row has a clone size; where given, it reads once, few, many or a size class.

CSADSRGSQKNYGYTF	TGCAGCGCGGATAGTAGGGGGTCCCAAAAGAACTATGGCTACACCTTC	NA	16	TRBJ1-2	TRBV29-1	many
CATSPRPGELFF	TGTGCCACCAGCCCCCGCCCCGGGGAGCTGTTTTTT	NA	12	TRBJ2-2	TRBV15	many
CASSGYTEAFF	TGTGCCAGCAGTGGGTACACTGAAGCTTTCTTT	NA	11	TRBJ1-1	TRBV25-1	many
CASSQRDRTYEQYF	TGTGCCAGCAGTCAAAGGGACAGAACCTACGAGCAGTACTTC	TRBD1	14	TRBJ2-7	TRBV6-1	many
CASSLLTYQGNYGYTF	TGTGCCAGCAGTTTATTAACATACCAGGGGAACTATGGCTACACCTTC	NA	16	TRBJ1-2	TRBV28	many
CASSPLSLGLAGGVRNIQYF	TGTGCCAGCAGCCCCCTAAGCCTCGGCCTAGCGGGAGGGGTGCGAAACATTCAGTACTTC	TRBD2	20	TRBJ2-4	TRBV11-2	many
CASSRGFYEQYF	TGTGCCAGCAGTCGGGGATTCTACGAGCAGTACTTC	NA	12	TRBJ2-7	TRBV28	many
CASSPPDRAPAEQYF	TGTGCCAGCAGCCCCCCGGACAGGGCTCCGGCCGAGCAGTACTTC	TRBD1	15	TRBJ2-7	TRBV7-9	NA
CAISDGGETQYF	TGTGCCATCAGTGACGGAGGGGAGACCCAGTACTTC	NA	12	TRBJ2-5	TRBV10-3	many
CASSKSSGRDEQFF	TGTGCCAGTAGCAAATCTAGCGGGAGAGATGAGCAGTTCTTC	TRBD2	14	TRBJ2-1	TRBV19	few
CAWSVSSGRARGETQYF	TGTGCCTGGAGTGTCTCTAGCGGGAGGGCCAGGGGGGAGACCCAGTACTTC	TRBD2	17	TRBJ2-5	TRBV30	many
CASSQDLGKRDEQYF	TGCGCCAGCAGCCAAGATCTAGGGAAGAGGGACGAGCAGTACTTC	NA	15	TRBJ2-7	TRBV4-3	once
CASSLGTGWNIQYF	TGTGCCAGCAGCTTAGGGACAGGGTGGAACATTCAGTACTTC	TRBD1	14	TRBJ2-4	TRBV11-2	NA
CVSSRETSGEKNTGELFF	TGTGTCAGTAGCCGGGAAACTAGCGGGGAGAAGAACACCGGGGAGCTGTTTTTT	TRBD2	18	TRBJ2-2	TRBV19	NA
CSAWTALYGYTF	TGCAGCGCTTGGACAGCACTCTATGGCTACACCTTC	NA	12	TRBJ1-2	TRBV29-1	NA
CASSSSSDEQYF	TGTGCCAGCAGTTCTTCTAGCGACGAGCAGTACTTC	NA	12	TRBJ2-7	TRBV6-5	few
CARPLEEDGYTF	TGTGCCAGGCCATTGGAAGAGGATGGCTACACCTTC	NA	12	TRBJ1-2	TRBV19	many
CASSQLAGASYEQYF	TGTGCCAGCAGCCAGCTCGCGGGAGCGTCCTACGAGCAGTACTTC	TRBD2	15	TRBJ2-7	TRBV6-2/TRBV6-3	many
CSASEGSHRQPQHF	TGCAGTGCTAGCGAAGGGTCGCATCGGCAGCCCCAGCATTTT	NA	14	TRBJ1-5	TRBV20-1	many
CATDRGTRYSNQPQHF	TGTGCCACCGACAGGGGCACCAGGTATAGCAATCAGCCCCAGCATTTT	TRBD1	16	TRBJ1-5	TRBV28	many
CATSDHRDREVYGYTF	TGTGCCACCAGTGATCACCGGGACAGGGAGGTCTATGGCTACACCTTC	TRBD1	16	TRBJ1-2	TRBV24-1	once
CASSSSAPYEQYF	TGTGCCAGCAGTTCGAGCGCTCCGTACGAGCAGTACTTC	NA	13	TRBJ2-7	TRBV27	many
CSVDRLEGYTF	TGCAGCGTTGACAGGTTGGAGGGCTACACCTTC	NA	11	TRBJ1-2	TRBV29-1	many
CATSTARVVRTGELFF	TGTGCCACCAGCACTGCCCGGGTAGTTCGGACCGGGGAGCTGTTTTTT	NA	16	TRBJ2-2	TRBV15	many
CASSPPWGQTYGYTF	TGTGCCAGCTCACCGCCCTGGGGACAGACCTATGGCTACACCTTC	TRBD1	15	TRBJ1-2	TRBV18	NA
CSVGLGAETEAFF	TGCAGCGTGGGGTTGGGGGCCGAGACTGAAGCTTTCTTT	NA	13	TRBJ1-1	TRBV29-1	many
CSARDPRDTVNTEAFF	TGCAGTGCTAGAGACCCAAGGGATACGGTAAACACTGAAGCTTTCTTT	NA	16	TRBJ1-1	TRBV20-1	many
CSARDPGTRGYTF	TGCAGTGCTAGAGATCCGGGGACCCGAGGCTACACCTTC	NA	13	TRBJ1-2	TRBV20-1	many